The rows below give T cell receptor beta chains drawn from one sample of a study of cytomegalovirus exposure and HLA in healthy donors. Some clones are missing from TCRdb's copy, which holds only in-frame ones; the method was immunoSEQ multiplex PCR. This table holds 140,000 or so clones, approximately 84% found once. The sequencing input was PBMCs. All receptors derive from a woman aged 55-69 years in good health and CMV-seropositive. Both conserved end residues are part of each CDR3. D genes are given only for firm matches. Some rows mark clone size as missing; the rest say once, few, many or name a class of expanded clone.

. TRBJ2-1 TRBD2 TRBV5-8 CASSILAGPLVF TGTGCCAGCAGCATACTAGCGGGACCCCTGGTCTTC
. TRBJ2-7 . TRBV7-6 CASSSTLGYYEQYF TGTGCCAGCAGCTCTACACTAGGTTACTACGAGCAGTACTTC
. TRBJ2-7 TRBD2 TRBV28 CATSGLAGVYEQYF TGTGCCACCTCGGGACTAGCGGGAGTCTACGAGCAGTACTTC
. TRBJ2-1 . TRBV30 CASPRTRRLDEQFF TGTGCCTCCCCCCGAACTAGGCGGTTGGATGAGCAGTTCTTC
. TRBJ1-5 . TRBV7-6 CASSATRNQPQHF TGTGCCAGCAGCGCGACACGGAATCAGCCCCAGCATTTT
. TRBJ2-1 . TRBV5-1 CASSLESGEQFF TGCGCCAGCAGCTTGGAAAGCGGGGAGCAGTTCTTC
. TRBJ2-7 TRBD1 TRBV7-9 CASSLTSGTGSYEQYF TGTGCCAGCAGCTTAACCTCCGGGACAGGGTCCTACGAGCAGTACTTC
once TRBJ2-7 . TRBV29-1 CSGRGPYEQYF TGCAGCGGGAGGGGTCCCTACGAGCAGTACTTC
. TRBJ1-6 . TRBV19 CASKPAGAVSSPLHF TGTGCCAGTAAACCGGCAGGGGCCGTAAGTTCACCCCTCCACTTT
. TRBJ2-7 . TRBV9 CASSVAGTSYEQYF TGTGCCAGCAGCGTAGCTGGTACTTCTTACGAGCAGTACTTC
. TRBJ1-5 . TRBV28 CASSFHRDRSNQPQHF TGTGCCAGCAGTTTCCACAGGGATAGAAGCAATCAGCCCCAGCATTTT
. TRBJ2-1 TRBD2 TRBV7-2 CASSLGAGVGDEQFF TGTGCCAGCAGCTTAGGAGCGGGAGTTGGCGATGAGCAGTTCTTC
few TRBJ1-1 TRBD1 TRBV19 CASTVSLRWARTGEDTEAFF TGTGCCAGTACAGTATCCCTTCGATGGGCACGGACAGGGGAGGACACTGAAGCTTTCTTT
. TRBJ2-3 . TRBV4-3 CASSQDRDPDTQYF TGCGCCAGCAGCCAAGATCGGGATCCAGATACGCAGTATTTT
few TRBJ1-4 TRBD1 TRBV7-8 CASSGTGFEKLFF TGTGCCAGCAGCGGGACAGGATTTGAAAAACTGTTTTTT
. TRBJ2-7 . TRBV19 CASSRSSDVNEQYF TGTGCCAGTAGTAGGTCTAGCGACGTGAACGAGCAGTACTTC
. TRBJ1-1 . TRBV19 CATRRGYNTEAFF TGTGCCACTAGACGGGGGTACAACACTGAAGCTTTCTTT
. TRBJ2-1 TRBD1 TRBV27 CASLKYRGTNEQFF TGTGCCAGCCTCAAGTACAGGGGGACGAATGAGCAGTTCTTC
. TRBJ2-4 . TRBV28 CASSLTDPKNIQYF TGTGCCAGCAGTTTGACAGATCCCAAAAACATTCAGTACTTC
few TRBJ1-1 TRBD1 TRBV27 CASMDRGYGNTEAFF TGTGCCAGCATGGACAGGGGCTATGGGAACACTGAAGCTTTCTTT
. TRBJ2-7 TRBD1 TRBV18 CASSPRTGNYEQYF TGTGCCAGCTCACCCCGGACAGGGAACTACGAGCAGTACTTC
. TRBJ1-5 TRBD1 TRBV7-2 CASSPRTGDQPQHF TGTGCCAGCAGCCCCAGGACAGGGGATCAGCCCCAGCATTTT
. TRBJ1-5 . TRBV7-8 CASRAREPSNQPQHF TGTGCCAGCAGAGCTAGGGAGCCTAGCAATCAGCCCCAGCATTTT